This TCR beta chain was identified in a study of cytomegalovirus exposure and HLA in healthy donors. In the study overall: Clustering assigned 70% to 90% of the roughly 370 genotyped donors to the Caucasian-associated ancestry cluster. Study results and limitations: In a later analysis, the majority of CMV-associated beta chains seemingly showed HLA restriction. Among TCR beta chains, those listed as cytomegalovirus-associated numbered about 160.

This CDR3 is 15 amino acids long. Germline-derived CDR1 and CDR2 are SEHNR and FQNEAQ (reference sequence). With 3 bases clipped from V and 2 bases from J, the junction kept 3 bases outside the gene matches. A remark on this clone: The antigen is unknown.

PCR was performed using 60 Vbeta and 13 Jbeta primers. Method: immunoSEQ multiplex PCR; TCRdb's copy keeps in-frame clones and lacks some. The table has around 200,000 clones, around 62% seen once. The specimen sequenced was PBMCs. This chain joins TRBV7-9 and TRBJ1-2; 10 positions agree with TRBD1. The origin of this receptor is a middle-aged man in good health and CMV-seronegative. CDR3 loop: CASSFQDRGNYGYTF. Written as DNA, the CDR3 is TGTGCCAGCAGCTTTCAGGACAGGGGGAACTATGGCTACACCTTC. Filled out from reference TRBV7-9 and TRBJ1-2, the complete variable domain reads DTGVSQNPRHKITKRGQNVTFRCDPISEHNRLYWYRQTLGQGPEFLTYFQNEAQLEKSRLLSDRFSAERPKGSFSTLEIQRTEQGDSAMYLCASSFQDRGNYGYTFGSGTRLTVV.